This TCR beta chain stems from a study of T-cell reconstitution after alpha-beta-depleted transplantation in children. The library targeted TCRbeta and was prepared with unique molecular identifiers. TCRdb re-derived calls from the PCR reads in MiXCR, one entry per CDR3 protein. This sample yields just under 250,000 distinct CDR3 sequences, of which roughly 23% are seen a single time; more than 2% belongs to the top ten. This clonotype came up a few times. The CDR3 runs 16 residues. Germline V gene sequence: CDR1 SGHDT, CDR2 YYEEEE. The junction had 7 bases not matched to a gene; V was cut back by 4 bases and J by 4 bases.

The TCR was taken from a girl aged 2 to 9 with Fanconi anemia, due to receive a stem cell transplant. The V gene is TRBV5-6, the J gene TRBJ2-1; 11 positions match TRBD2. The starting material was PBMCs, obtained before TCRalphabeta/CD19-depleted stem cell transplant. CDR3 DNA: TGTGCCAGCAGCCCGGGACTAGCGGAACTATACAATGAGCAGTTCTTC. It specifies CASSPGLAELYNEQFF.